Here is one T cell receptor (beta chain) with its context. The antigen is unknown. This entry comes from a study of cytomegalovirus exposure and HLA in healthy donors. Looking at the study overall: Assignment to the Caucasian-associated ancestry cluster applied to over 70% of the roughly 400 genotyped donors.

Use of 60 Vbeta and 13 Jbeta primers characterized the PCR. Profiling relied on immunoSEQ multiplex PCR, and the TCRdb table lists in-frame clones only, not all of them. This sample has around 85,000 clones, with about four fifths found just once. General observations from the study: Earlier analysis yielded a pattern in which most TCR beta V segments were productive about 87% or about 30% of the time. As a later analysis showed, a missense DCLRE1C variant was linked to trimming of TCR beta V- and J-genes.

Source material: PBMCs. The TCR comes from a man aged 50-60 years in good health and CMV-seropositive.

In nucleotides, the CDR3 is TGTGCCAGCAGCCACAGACGTAGGACAGAATACTATGGCTACACCTTC. Residues: CASSHRRRTEYYGYTF. V is TRBV5-8 and J is TRBJ1-2; the D gene is possibly TRBD1 (6 bases). Trimming cost V 4 bases and J 3 bases, with 19 bases left between them. The germline CDR1 and CDR2 sequences are SGHTS and YDEGEE. This CDR3 has 16 residues. The whole variable domain, filled in from reference TRBV5-8 and TRBJ1-2, reads EAGVTQSPTHLIKTRGQQATLRCSPISGHTSVYWYQQALGLGLQFLLWYDEGEERNRGNFPPRFSGRQFPNYSSELNVNALELEDSALYLCASSHRRRTEYYGYTFGSGTRLTVV.